Below are 21 T cell receptor beta chains sequenced from a single sample in a study of CD8 T cells in ankylosing spondylitis. Their recognized antigens are unknown. TCRdb reanalysed the 5' RACE reads using MiXCR and keeps one entry per CDR3 protein. The sample yields some 400,000 distinct CDR3 sequences, approximately 20% seen once. Study-level findings and limits: Apparently characteristic of ankylosing spondylitis blood was a TCR beta motif (about 8 highly homologous variants).

The sequenced sample was blood, either unsorted or a sorted T cell fraction (not recorded which). All receptors derive from a male donor with ankylosing spondylitis.

This sequence joins TRBV18 and TRBJ2-2; possible D gene TRBD2, 5 bases. The CDR3 extends over 18 amino acids. Deletions cut 5 bases from V and 2 bases from J, with 21 bases between. CDR1 and CDR2 (germline): KGHSH, LQKENI. As DNA, the CDR3 is TGTGCCAGCTCATCGGACTCTCCTGGGGAAGTAAACACCGGGGAGCTGTTTTTT. Residues: CASSSDSPGEVNTGELFF.

The chain is built from TRBV20-1 and TRBJ2-7; 10 bases fit TRBD1. CDR3 length equals 12 residues. Per the germline V gene, CDR1 is DFQATT and CDR2 is SNEGSKA (reference sequence). V lost 2 bases, J lost 10 bases, and 5 bases stayed unmatched. As DNA, the CDR3 is TGCAGTGCTAGACTGACAGGGGGCCCACAGTACTTC. Translated: CSARLTGGPQYF.

The chain uses TRBV4-2 and TRBJ2-7; either TRBD1 or TRBD2 may supply D (5 bases each). The V end was cut by 1 base, the J end by 1 base, with 14 bases between. This CDR3 has 16 residues. The germline CDR1 and CDR2 sequences are LGHNA and YNFKEQ. The CDR3, as DNA: TGTGCCAGCAGCCAAGTGGTCCGGGACCATTCCTACGAGCAGTACTTC. This codes for CASSQVVRDHSYEQYF.

In its sample, this clonotype was seen a few times. The rearrangement links TRBV9 to TRBJ2-1, with 7 bases lining up with TRBD2. Germline values: CDR1 SGDLS, CDR2 YYNGEE. This CDR3 contains 15 residues. The V gene end was trimmed by 2 bases and the J gene end by 6 bases; junction bases not matched to a gene: 8. CDR3 DNA sequence: TGTGCCAGCAGCGTTGACGGGGGGTTTGCCAATGAGCAGTTCTTC. This encodes CASSVDGGFANEQFF.

There are a few counts of this clonotype. The CDR3, as DNA: TGTGCCCTCGACACCTCTGGGGCCAACGTCCTGACTTTC. Protein sequence: CALDTSGANVLTF. The chain carries TRBV30 and TRBJ2-6, with D unresolved. Germline values: CDR1 GTSNPN, CDR2 SVGIG (reference sequence). The CDR3 runs 13 residues. Trimming stripped 8 bases from V and 0 bases from J, with 8 bases between.

This clonotype appeared a single time. This clone may be a read error of a much larger clone one base away. The chain has TRBV12-3 or TRBV12-4 and TRBJ2-4; no reliable D call. This CDR3 region has 13 residues. CDR3 residues: CASSLSLLNSQYF. The CDR3 DNA follows: TGTGCCAGCAGTTTATCACTGTTAAACAGTCAGTACTTC.

This clonotype was detected many times. This chain links TRBV6-1 with TRBJ2-2; D gene uncertain. Germline CDR1 reads MNHNS; CDR2 reads SASEGT. CDR3 length equals 14 residues. Trimming left V 6 bases short and J 0 bases short, with 8 bases between. Here the CDR3 DNA reads TGTGCCAGCAGGGACGGACCGAACACCGGGGAGCTGTTTTTT. It yields the protein CASRDGPNTGELFF.

This clonotype was counted only a few times. The chain uses TRBV29-1 and TRBJ1-2, with TRBD1 matching 8 bases. This CDR3 has 12 amino acids. Per germline, CDR1 SQVTM and CDR2 ANQGSEA. The V segment lost 4 bases and the J segment 7 bases; nucleotides outside the gene matches: 5. In DNA, the CDR3 is TGCAGCGTTGCAGGGGGCGCGGTTGGCTACACCTTC. It specifies CSVAGGAVGYTF.

The sample holds a few counts of this clonotype. The chain links TRBV2 to TRBJ2-1; 8 bases match TRBD2. The CDR3 has 11 residues. J gave up 13 bases and V 4 bases, and 3 bases lay outside the gene matches. From germline, CDR1 is SNHLY and CDR2 FYNNEI. The CDR3 sequence is CASSGRTSQFF. As DNA, the CDR3 is TGTGCCAGCAGTGGGAGGACTAGCCAGTTCTTC.

The V and J genes are TRBV29-1 and TRBJ2-1; TRBD1 aligns across 9 bases. Trimming took 7 bases from V and 3 from J; bases not matched to a gene: 10. The V gene's germline CDR1 is SQVTM and CDR2 ANQGSEA. CDR3 size: 15 residues. The CDR3 loop is CSAWGQGQGYNEQFF. In DNA form, the CDR3 reads TGCAGCGCCTGGGGGCAGGGACAGGGCTACAATGAGCAGTTCTTC.

The chain is built from TRBV7-2 and TRBJ2-7, with D perhaps TRBD2 (5 bases). The CDR3 length is 12 residues. The V gene lost 5 bases and the J gene lost 7 bases, with 12 bases spanning the gap. CDR1 SGHTA and CDR2 FQGNSA come from the germline V gene. The DNA of the CDR3 is TGTGCCAGCAGCACCCGGCCGGGGGAGCAGTACTTC. Its translation is CASSTRPGEQYF. Full variable domain (missing parts from reference TRBV7-2 and TRBJ2-7): GAGVSQSPSNKVTEKGKDVELRCDPISGHTALYWYRQSLGQGLEFLIYFQGNSAPDKSGLPSDRFSAERTGGSVSTLTIQRTQQEDSAVYLCASSTRPGEQYFGPGTRLTVT.

The sample holds a few counts of this clonotype. The chain couples TRBV29-1 to TRBJ1-5; D remains unclear. The CDR3 has 12 residues. CDR1 and CDR2 from the germline V gene are SQVTM and ANQGSEA. V was shortened by 6 bases and J by 4 bases, with 10 bases between the two germline ends. CDR3 amino acids: CSVVGANQPQHF. As DNA, the CDR3 is TGCAGCGTCGTTGGAGCTAATCAGCCCCAGCATTTT.

The V call is TRBV29-1, the J call TRBJ2-1; weak D call: TRBD2 (5 bases). CDR3 length: 12 amino acids. CDR1 is SQVTM and CDR2 is ANQGSEA in the germline V gene. CDR3 DNA: TGCTCATACGGGGACTCCTACAATGAGCAGTTCTTC. Its translation: CSYGDSYNEQFF.

This clonotype was seen only a few times. This chain links TRBV5-4 with TRBJ1-1, with D tentatively TRBD1 (5 bases). The CDR3 sequence is 13 residues long. Germline CDR1 reads SGHNT; CDR2 reads YYREEE (reference sequence). Trimming cost V 6 bases and J 0 bases, with 9 bases left between them. CDR3 sequence (DNA): TGTGCCAGCATGTCAGGGATGAACACTGAAGCTTTCTTT. Translation gives CASMSGMNTEAFF. Filled out from reference TRBV5-4 and TRBJ1-1, the complete variable domain reads ETGVTQSPTHLIKTRGQQVTLRCSSQSGHNTVSWYQQALGQGPQFIFQYYREEENGRGNFPPRFSGLQFPNYSSELNVNALELDDSALYLCASMSGMNTEAFFGQGTRLTVV.

The J gene is TRBJ2-1, the V gene TRBV6-1; D uncertain. The CDR3 has 13 amino acids. With 5 bases removed from V and 14 bases from J, the gap between germline ends came to 19 bases. The germline V gene has CDR1 MNHNS and CDR2 SASEGT. CDR3 bases: TGTGCCAGCAGTAGGACCTCGGTCGACACTGAGTTCTTC. Translated: CASSRTSVDTEFF.

This clonotype has a handful of counts. V usage is TRBV4-2 and J usage is TRBJ2-6; 10 bases map to TRBD2. Germline values: CDR1 LGHNA, CDR2 YNFKEQ. Trimming cost V 1 base and J 0 bases; bases outside gene matches: 6. CDR3 length: 19 amino acids. For the CDR3, the DNA is TGTGCCAGCAGCCAAGGATCAATAGCGGGAGGCTCTGGGGCCAACGTCCTGACTTTC. This sequence encodes CASSQGSIAGGSGANVLTF.

The sample holds one count of this clonotype. This may stem from a read error, because a much larger clone lies one nucleotide away. V is TRBV4-1 and J is TRBJ2-1; no firm D call. Per germline, CDR1 MGHRA and CDR2 YSYEKL. The CDR3 spans 16 residues. In DNA form, the CDR3 reads TGCGCCAGCAGCCAAGTTAATCTAGTGTCTTACAATGGGCAGTTCTTC. It is translated as CASSQVNLVSYNGQFF.

The CDR3 loop is CASSIRGQVSYNEQFF. The CDR3 DNA reads TGTGCCAGCAGCATCAGAGGACAGGTCTCCTACAATGAGCAGTTCTTC. The V gene is TRBV9, the J gene TRBJ2-1, with 7 bases identical to TRBD1. V shed 4 bases and J 0 bases; nucleotides not matched to a gene: 7. This CDR3 spans 16 amino acids. Germline V gene lookup returns CDR1 SGDLS and CDR2 YYNGEE.

In this sample, this clonotype turned up a few times. The rearrangement joins TRBV27 to TRBJ2-2; tentatively, D is TRBD1 or TRBD2 (5 bases each). V lost 3 bases to trimming and J lost 6 bases, with 17 bases between them. Germline CDR1 MNHEY, CDR2 SMNVEV (reference sequence). The CDR3 consists of 16 residues. In nucleotides, the CDR3 is TGTGCCAGCAGTTTGGACGAGCCCCGGGACGCCGGGGAGCTGTTTTTT. Translating it yields CASSLDEPRDAGELFF.

CDR3 bases: TGTGCCTGGAGTGCGAAGGGGGTCGGAAACACCATATATTTT. Translated, it gives CAWSAKGVGNTIYF. V is TRBV30 and J is TRBJ1-3; TRBD1 might be the D (6 bases). Germline loops: CDR1 GTSNPN, CDR2 SVGIG (reference sequence). This CDR3 comprises 14 residues. Trimming pared 1 base from V and 4 bases from J, leaving 11 bases between.

This clonotype was seen ten or more times. This sequence joins TRBV5-1 and TRBJ2-1; D gene unclear. The germline V and J ends were trimmed by 1 base and 5 bases, with 7 bases remaining between them. This CDR3 has 13 amino acids. In germline, CDR1 is SGHRS, CDR2 YFSETQ. This CDR3 is CASSLWRNNEQFF. CDR3 DNA sequence: TGCGCCAGCAGCTTGTGGAGAAACAATGAGCAGTTCTTC.